This paragraph reports one TCR beta chain. The antigen it recognizes is unknown. The input lacks base qualities; no much larger clone sits a single base away. This specimen belongs to a study of blood T cell repertoires in COVID-19 (dated by TCRdb to the early 2020s). About the study as a whole: Collaborator samples came from the United States, Italy and Spain and covered acute and convalescent phases of COVID-19. The material from the prospective study consisted of cDNA or gDNA derived from T cells, B-cell-depleted T cells, or PBMCs. Subjects who had been exposed to COVID-19, were actively infected with it, or had recovered from it provided the deeply sampled blood TCRbeta repertoires that made up the dataset. The repertoires were released in a freely available public database intended as a resource for research on the immune response to SARS-CoV-2. The samples were drawn from two sources: the first 160 participants of the ongoing ImmuneRACE study, and fewer than 1,500 subjects contributed by 6 global collaborators. Nearly every sample came with metadata listing a de-identified subject ID, COVID-19 status, age in years and sex. Where available, HLA class I and class II types were taken from metadata supplied by the sample provider and were not determined by assay-based typing.

From a lookup of the germline V gene, CDR1 and CDR2 are SGHAT and FQNNGV. The junction carries 16 bases between V and J, which are trimmed by 7 bases and 4 bases respectively. From cysteine to phenylalanine, the CDR3 is 14 amino acids long. Here the CDR3 DNA is all that survives: 42 bases in frame from base 1. Participants in the prospective study were enrolled through a virtual design, were aged roughly 18 to 100 years, and lived in 24 United States geographic areas. In the prospective study, cohorts were assigned on the basis of participant-reported clinical history obtained from a screening survey and a study questionnaire. Recovered participants in ImmuneRACE Cohort 3 were defined by two consecutive negative NP/OP PCR tests, clearance by a healthcare professional, or resolution of symptoms. Each participant in the prospective study had whole blood, serum and a nasopharyngeal or oropharyngeal swab collected by mobile phlebotomists. Additional blood draws and questionnaires over an approximately two-month period could optionally be provided by prospective study participants. Blood samples from the prospective study were shipped frozen or at room temperature prior to DNA extraction.

Study-wide conclusions, independent of this receptor: How much clinical and demographic metadata was included differed by source and by participant, and the metadata was provided uncurated.

TCRbeta CDR3 regions were amplified from genomic DNA by means of the immunoSEQ Assay, a bias-controlled multiplex PCR. As for the original processing: The number of nucleated cells in each sample was estimated from the amplification of reference gene primers within the assay. Sequence reads were collapsed and filtered to measure the absolute abundance of every unique TCRbeta CDR3 rearrangement. For each sample, productive Simpson clonality was calculated as the square root of Simpson's diversity index across productive rearrangements. In TCRdb, the immuneACCESS table is reduced to in-frame sequences with V and J assigned. These tables do not hold every clone; where another copy was compared, an unresolved V gene accounts for under half, and the others remain unexplained. D and trimming were read from the DNA, whereas the V and J calls and clone size are those reported in that table. This sample lists some 500,000 clones; 85% to 90% were detected once. In total, the top ten clones hold approximately 2% of the sample.

Recombination joined TRBV11-2 with TRBJ1-1, with an unclear D gene assignment. The sequenced sample was PBMCs or T cells enriched from blood (not recorded which). The sequence was obtained from a woman between 40 and 50 years old who had recovered from COVID-19. The CDR3 region reads CASTLDSHTTEAFF. The DNA is TGTGCCAGCACCCTGGACTCACACACCACTGAAGCTTTCTTT.